The clone carrying this T cell receptor (beta chain) is classed as medium-sized. Its target is unknown. This entry is derived from a study of HIV-infected patients and healthy controls. Study outcomes and limitations: The authors saw processing only sixteen HIV-infected individuals as a major limitation on generality.

No cell fractionation was done, so the repertoire covers all unsorted peripheral blood T cells. cDNA was made from 500 ng RNA using alpha and beta constant primers. Using multiplexing indices, alpha and beta chain libraries were generated apart by chain-specific third strand synthesis. Second strand synthesis was primed from the SP2 site. TCRdb reprocessed the 5' RACE reads with MiXCR, giving one entry per CDR3 protein. Of approximately 10,000 distinct CDR3 sequences listed, 8% are singletons. Germline CDR1 and CDR2: DFQATT and SNEGSKA (reference sequence). This CDR3 has 16 residues. The V and J ends lost 3 bases and 4 bases, in that order; junction bases with no gene match: 11.

The J gene is TRBJ2-1, the V gene TRBV20-1; 8 nucleotides match TRBD2. The origin of this receptor is an adult in good health. Sequences were obtained from blood. In DNA form, the CDR3 reads TGCAGTGCTAGCCAAAGTCGCGGGGGGCCTTACAATGAGCAGTTCTTC. Its protein product is CSASQSRGGPYNEQFF.